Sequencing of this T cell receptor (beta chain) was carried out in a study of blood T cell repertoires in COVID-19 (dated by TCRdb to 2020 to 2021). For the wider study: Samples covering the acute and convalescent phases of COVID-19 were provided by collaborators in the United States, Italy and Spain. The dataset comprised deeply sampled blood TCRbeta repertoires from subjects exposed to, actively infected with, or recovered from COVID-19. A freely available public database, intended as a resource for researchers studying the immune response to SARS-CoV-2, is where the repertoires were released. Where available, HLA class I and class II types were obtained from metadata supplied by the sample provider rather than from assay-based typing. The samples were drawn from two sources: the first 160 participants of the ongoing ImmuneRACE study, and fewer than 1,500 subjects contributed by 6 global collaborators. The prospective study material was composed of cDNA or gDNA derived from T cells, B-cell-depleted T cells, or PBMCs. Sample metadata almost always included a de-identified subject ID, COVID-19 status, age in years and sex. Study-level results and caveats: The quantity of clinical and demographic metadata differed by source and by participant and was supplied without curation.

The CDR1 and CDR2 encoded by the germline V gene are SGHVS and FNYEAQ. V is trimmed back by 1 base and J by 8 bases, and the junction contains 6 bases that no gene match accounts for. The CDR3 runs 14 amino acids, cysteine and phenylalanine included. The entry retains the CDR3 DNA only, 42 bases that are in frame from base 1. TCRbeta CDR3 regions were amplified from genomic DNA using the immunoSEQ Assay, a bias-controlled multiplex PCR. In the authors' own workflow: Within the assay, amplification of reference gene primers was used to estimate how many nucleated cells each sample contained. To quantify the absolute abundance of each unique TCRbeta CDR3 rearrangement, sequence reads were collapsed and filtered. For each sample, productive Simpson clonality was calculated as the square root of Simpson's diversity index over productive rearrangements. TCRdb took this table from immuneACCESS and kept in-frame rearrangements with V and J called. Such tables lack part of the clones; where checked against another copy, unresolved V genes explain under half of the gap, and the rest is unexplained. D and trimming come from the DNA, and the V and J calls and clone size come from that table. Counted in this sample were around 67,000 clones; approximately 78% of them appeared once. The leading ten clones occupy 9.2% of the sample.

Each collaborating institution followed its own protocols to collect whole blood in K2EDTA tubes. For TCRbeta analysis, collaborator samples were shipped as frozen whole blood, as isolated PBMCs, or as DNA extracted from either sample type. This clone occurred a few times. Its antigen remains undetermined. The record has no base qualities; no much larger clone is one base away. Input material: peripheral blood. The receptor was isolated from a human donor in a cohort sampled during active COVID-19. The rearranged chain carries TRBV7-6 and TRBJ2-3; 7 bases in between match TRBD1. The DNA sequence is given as TGTGCCAGCAGCTTAGACAGGGGAGTGGGTACGCAGTATTTT. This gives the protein CASSLDRGVGTQYF.